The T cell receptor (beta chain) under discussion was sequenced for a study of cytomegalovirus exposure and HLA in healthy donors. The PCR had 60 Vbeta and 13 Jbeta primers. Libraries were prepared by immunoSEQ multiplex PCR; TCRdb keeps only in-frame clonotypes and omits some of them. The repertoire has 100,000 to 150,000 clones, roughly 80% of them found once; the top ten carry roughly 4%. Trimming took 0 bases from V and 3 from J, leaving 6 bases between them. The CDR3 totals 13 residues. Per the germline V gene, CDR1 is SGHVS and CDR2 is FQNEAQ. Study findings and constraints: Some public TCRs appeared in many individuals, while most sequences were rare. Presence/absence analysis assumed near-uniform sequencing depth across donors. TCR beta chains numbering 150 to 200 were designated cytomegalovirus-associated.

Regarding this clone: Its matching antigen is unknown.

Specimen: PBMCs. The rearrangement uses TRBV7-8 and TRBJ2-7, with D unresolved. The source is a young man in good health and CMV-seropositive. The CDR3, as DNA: TGTGCCAGCAGCTTAGCGAGGTTCTACGAGCAGTACTTC. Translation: CASSLARFYEQYF.